The 10 T cell receptor beta chains in this list originate from one sample, sequenced in a study of shared clonotypes between healthy human individuals. Method: immunoSEQ multiplex PCR; TCRdb's copy keeps in-frame clones and lacks some. The table shows approximately 980,000 clones, with approximately 80% occurring only once. What was sequenced was memory CD4+ T cells sorted from blood. Subset in this sample: CD45RA-negative fraction. These receptors were obtained from a man aged 18 to 35 in good health.

This clone was seen a few times. V gene TRBV7-2 combines with J gene TRBJ2-1; 9 bases line up with TRBD2. Germline CDR1 is SGHTA and CDR2 is FQGNSA. V lost 5 bases, J lost 5 bases, and 4 bases stayed unmatched. The CDR3 sequence is 14 residues long. DNA of the CDR3: TGTGCCAGCAGCGTTAGCGGGGGCCACAATGAGCAGTTCTTC. As protein: CASSVSGGHNEQFF.

The gene calls are TRBV5-5 and TRBJ2-2; D is possibly TRBD1 (6 bases). Trimming removed 4 bases from V and 7 bases from J, with 17 bases in between. Germline CDR1 SGHKS, CDR2 YYEKEE (reference sequence). The CDR3 covers 15 residues. The DNA for the CDR3 is TGTGCCAGCAGCCCTCAAGGGGGATTCGGCGGGGAGCTGTTTTTT. Translated: CASSPQGGFGGELFF.

J is TRBJ1-1 and V is TRBV29-1; TRBD1 is a possible D gene (6 bases). The germline CDR1 and CDR2 sequences are SQVTM and ANQGSEA. Trimming removed 4 bases at V and 3 bases at J, with 15 bases between. The length of the CDR3 is 14 residues. The CDR3 region is CSVAQGTLYTEAFF. CDR3 bases: TGCAGCGTTGCCCAGGGGACATTGTACACTGAAGCTTTCTTT.

This chain uses TRBV13 with TRBJ2-7; 11 positions match TRBD1. Germline CDR1 and CDR2: PRHDT and FYEKMQ (reference sequence). Unmatched junction bases numbered 9, after V lost 0 bases and J lost 5 bases. The CDR3 totals 17 residues. The CDR3, as DNA: TGTGCCAGCAGCTTAGGTTGGACAGGGGGCGCCCCGAACGAGCAGTACTTC. Translating gives CASSLGWTGGAPNEQYF.

V usage is TRBV29-1 and J usage is TRBJ1-4; 7 bases map to TRBD1. V shed 4 bases and J 2 bases; nucleotides not matched to a gene: 10. Germline V gives CDR1 SQVTM, CDR2 ANQGSEA. This CDR3 spans 16 amino acids. For the CDR3, the DNA is TGCAGCGTTGGCGGCGGCAGGGGGGCGACTAATGAAAAACTGTTTTTT. This gives the protein CSVGGGRGATNEKLFF.

V usage is TRBV2 and J usage is TRBJ1-2; D gene unclear. Germline CDR1 reads SNHLY; CDR2 reads FYNNEI. The ends were cut back, 6 bases at V and 4 bases at J, with 15 bases in the middle. The CDR3 has 14 residues. The CDR3 nucleotides are TGTGCCAGCAGCTCCGCCGGGTCCAGCTATGGCTACACCTTC. It specifies CASSSAGSSYGYTF.

The gene calls are TRBV5-1 and TRBJ1-4, with 7 bases identical to TRBD1. J gave up 0 bases and V 3 bases, and 14 bases lay outside the gene matches. CDR3 length equals 19 residues. Germline lookup yields CDR1 SGHRS and CDR2 YFSETQ. The CDR3 here is CASSWRPARTGTTNEKLFF. CDR3 DNA sequence: TGCGCCAGCAGCTGGCGGCCCGCCAGGACAGGCACAACTAATGAAAAACTGTTTTTT.

For this clone: The same CDR3 is also encoded by other DNA sequences in this sample. The V and J genes are TRBV7-2 and TRBJ2-5; 8 bases map to TRBD2. Trimming took 4 bases from V and 1 from J; bases not matched to a gene: 2. This CDR3 is 14 amino acids long. Per germline, CDR1 SGHTA and CDR2 FQGNSA. The CDR3: CASSSTSGQETQYF. The CDR3 coding sequence is TGTGCCAGCAGCTCAACTAGCGGCCAAGAGACCCAGTACTTC.

The sample holds a few counts of this clone. Within the sample, other DNA sequences also encode this same CDR3. The chain links TRBV29-1 to TRBJ1-1; D unclear. In germline, CDR1 is SQVTM, CDR2 ANQGSEA. Deletions cut 1 base from V and 5 bases from J, with 8 bases between. The CDR3 spans 12 residues. CDR3 nucleotide sequence: TGCAGCGTTGAAGGGCAGGCGACTGAAGCTTTCTTT. Translating gives CSVEGQATEAFF. The variable domain in full, with the rest retrieved from reference TRBV29-1 and TRBJ1-1, is SAVISQKPSRDICQRGTSLTIQCQVDSQVTMMFWYRQQPGQSLTLIATANQGSEATYESGFVIDKFPISRPNLTFSTLTVSNMSPEDSSIYLCSVEGQATEAFFGQGTRLTVV.

A word on this clone: Other DNA sequences within the sample encode an identical CDR3. J is TRBJ2-5 and V is TRBV5-4; D remains ambiguous. The germline V gene encodes CDR1 SGHNT and CDR2 YYREEE (reference sequence). Trimming left V 0 bases short and J 3 bases short, with 6 bases between. CDR3 length: 13 amino acids. CDR3 nucleotides: TGTGCCAGCAGCTTGGTTGGCGAAGAGACCCAGTACTTC. This gives the protein CASSLVGEETQYF. The variable domain in full, completed from reference TRBV5-4 and TRBJ2-5, reads ETGVTQSPTHLIKTRGQQVTLRCSSQSGHNTVSWYQQALGQGPQFIFQYYREEENGRGNFPPRFSGLQFPNYSSELNVNALELDDSALYLCASSLVGEETQYFGPGTRLLVL.